The 25 T cell receptor beta chains reported below all come from one sample, sequenced in a study of Graves' ophthalmopathy and Graves' hyperthyroidism. RNA transcripts yielded amplified TCR beta CDR3 regions. RT-PCR with HTBI primers came first, then second-round multiplex PCR. TCRdb independently ran MiXCR on the multiplex PCR reads; one entry per CDR3 protein. Among 300,000 to 450,000 distinct CDR3 sequences listed, approximately 18% were seen once. The source material was peripheral blood. The receptors originated from an adult woman with stable Graves' hyperthyroidism.

Ten or more counts support this clonotype. This chain joins TRBV20-1 and TRBJ2-5; 12 bases are shared with TRBD1. Germline CDR1 DFQATT, CDR2 SNEGSKA (reference sequence). The CDR3 is 15 residues long. The J segment lost 2 bases and the V segment lost 3 bases, leaving 4 bases of the junction unmatched. DNA of the CDR3: TGCAGTGCTAGTCCGGGACAGGGGGCTCAAGAGACCCAGTACTTC. Protein sequence: CSASPGQGAQETQYF.

The chain uses TRBV12-3 or TRBV12-4 and TRBJ2-5, with 11 bases fitting TRBD2. V shed 3 bases and J 3 bases; nucleotides not matched to a gene: 21. The length of the CDR3 is 21 residues. CDR3 bases: TGTGCCAGCAGTTTTTCGGCCGGGGACGGTTTAGCGGGAGGGCCAGAAGAGACCCAGTACTTC. This sequence encodes CASSFSAGDGLAGGPEETQYF.

A few counts support this clonotype. The chain employs TRBV19 and TRBJ1-1, with D hard to call. Trimming stripped 2 bases from V and 1 base from J, with 5 bases between. The germline V gene has CDR1 LNHDA and CDR2 SQIVND (reference sequence). The CDR3 sequence is 13 residues long. The CDR3 DNA follows: TGTGCCAGTAGTATATCCTCGAACACTGAAGCTTTCTTT. Translating it yields CASSISSNTEAFF. Looking up the rest from reference TRBV19 and TRBJ1-1 gives the full variable domain: DGGITQSPKYLFRKEGQNVTLSCEQNLNHDAMYWYRQDPGQGLRLIYYSQIVNDFQKGDIAEGYSVSREKKESFPLTVTSAQKNPTAFYLCASSISSNTEAFFGQGTRLTVV.

Many counts were recorded for this clonotype. The genes are TRBV29-1 and TRBJ2-7, with a weak D call TRBD2 (6 bases). Germline assignment: CDR1 SQVTM and CDR2 ANQGSEA. V was pared by 6 bases and J by 1 base, with 7 bases between. CDR3 length: 11 amino acids. This chain's CDR3 is CSVSGSYEQYF. The CDR3 DNA follows: TGCAGCGTCAGCGGGTCCTACGAGCAGTACTTC.

The genes are TRBV5-5 and TRBJ1-1; possible D gene TRBD1, 5 bases. V lost 3 bases, J lost 4 bases, and 19 bases lay in between. The CDR3 is 16 amino acids. Germline CDR1 and CDR2: SGHKS and YYEKEE (reference sequence). For the CDR3, the DNA is TGTGCCAGCAGCTCCCCAACCCCCCTGGGGGTCACTGAAGCTTTCTTT. It codes for CASSSPTPLGVTEAFF.

This clonotype has ten or more counts. A read error may be the cause here, since a much bigger clone is one base away. The chain couples TRBV20-1 to TRBJ2-5; D possibly corresponds to TRBD2 (5 bases). Germline assignment: CDR1 DFQATT and CDR2 SNEGSKA (reference sequence). The CDR3 loop spans 16 amino acids. V gave up 1 base and J gave up 0 bases, with 15 bases separating them. The DNA for the CDR3 is TGCAGTGCTAGAGGGGGAGCGAGGTCTAACCAAGAGACCCAGTACTTC. It specifies CSARGGARSNQETQYF.

This clonotype was seen only a few times. The chain has TRBV12-5 and TRBJ2-4; no definite D call. CDR3 size: 17 residues. Germline-derived CDR1 and CDR2 are LGHNT and FRNRAP. V was cut by 3 bases and J by 0 bases, with 15 bases left in between. The CDR3 loop is CASGLGREDLAKNIQYF. The CDR3, as DNA: TGTGCTAGTGGTTTAGGTAGGGAAGACCTAGCCAAAAACATTCAGTACTTC.

This clonotype was observed at least ten times. CDR3 residues: CASSPDRNNQPQHF. CDR3 sequence (DNA): TGTGCCAGCAGTCCCGACAGGAACAATCAGCCCCAGCATTTT. The chain is built from TRBV6-2 or TRBV6-3 and TRBJ1-5, with TRBD1 as a possible D gene (6 bases). V was cut by 5 bases and J by 3 bases, with 11 bases left in between. CDR3 length: 14 amino acids. Germline V lookup: CDR1 MNHEY, CDR2 SVGEGT.

This clonotype came up many times. This chain uses TRBV10-3 with TRBJ2-7; a possible D gene is TRBD1 (5 bases). Germline V CDR1 and CDR2: ENHRY, SYGVKD. Trimming removed 10 bases at V and 2 bases at J, with 12 bases between. The CDR3 extends over 12 amino acids. CDR3 residues: CATGAVAYEQYF. CDR3 DNA sequence: TGTGCCACTGGGGCGGTGGCCTACGAGCAGTACTTC.

This clonotype was found many times. The chain carries TRBV29-1 and TRBJ2-7; D gene ambiguous. The CDR3 spans 14 residues. Deletions cut 1 base from V and 1 base from J, with 11 bases between. CDR1 and CDR2 from the germline V gene are SQVTM and ANQGSEA. The CDR3 reads CSVEAVQDSYEQYF. CDR3 in DNA: TGCAGCGTTGAAGCAGTTCAGGATTCCTACGAGCAGTACTTC.

This clonotype has a count of ten or more. V gene TRBV27 combines with J gene TRBJ2-3; D uncertain. V was trimmed by 3 bases and J by 6 bases, leaving 16 bases between them. In germline, CDR1 is MNHEY, CDR2 SMNVEV (reference sequence). The CDR3 runs 15 residues. This chain's CDR3 is CASSLRSNGPDTQYF. The CDR3 DNA follows: TGTGCCAGCAGTTTGAGGAGCAACGGCCCGGATACGCAGTATTTT.

This clonotype was recorded many times. The chain carries TRBV28 and TRBJ2-4, with TRBD1 as a possible D gene (6 bases). V lost 2 bases, J lost 7 bases, and 12 bases lay in between. Germline values: CDR1 MDHEN, CDR2 SYDVKM. The length of the CDR3 is 14 residues. The CDR3 DNA is TGTGCCAGCAGTTTACCGACAAGGGGGAACATTCAGTACTTC. Amino acid sequence: CASSLPTRGNIQYF.

In its sample, this clonotype was seen a few times. This chain links TRBV3-1 with TRBJ2-5, with 9 bases fitting TRBD1. The CDR3 has 15 residues. CDR1 and CDR2 from the germline V gene are LGHDT and YNNKEL (reference sequence). The V and J ends lost 0 bases and 4 bases, in that order; junction bases with no gene match: 3. The CDR3 DNA sequence: TGTGCCAGCAGCCAAGAGGGACAGGGCAGAGAGACCCAGTACTTC. It is translated as CASSQEGQGRETQYF.

The table lists this clonotype with many counts. V and J are TRBV6-5 and TRBJ2-2; TRBD2 matches at 12 bases. The V gene's germline CDR1 is MNHEY and CDR2 SVGAGI. V dropped 4 bases and J dropped 14; count of bases not matched to a gene: 2. The CDR3 extends over 12 amino acids. The CDR3 DNA sequence: TGTGCCAGCAGTTGGACTAGCGGGAAACTGTTTTTT. Protein sequence: CASSWTSGKLFF.

At least ten counts were recorded for this clonotype. The CDR3 DNA sequence: TGCAGTGCTATACAACGACAGGGCTGGGCCACTGAAGCTTTCTTT. Encoded protein: CSAIQRQGWATEAFF. The rearrangement joins TRBV20-1 to TRBJ1-1; TRBD1 matches 7 bases. The germline CDR1 and CDR2 sequences are DFQATT and SNEGSKA (reference sequence). The trim removed 4 bases at V and 4 bases at J, leaving 12 bases unmatched. This CDR3 is 15 amino acids long.

This clonotype occurred many times. This chain uses TRBV2 with TRBJ1-1; TRBD1 agrees at 8 bases. CDR3 length equals 15 residues. V was clipped by 4 bases and J by 0 bases; unmatched bases: 4. The germline gives CDR1 SNHLY, CDR2 FYNNEI. The CDR3 region is CASSATGVLNTEAFF. CDR3 in DNA: TGTGCCAGCAGTGCGACAGGGGTTTTGAACACTGAAGCTTTCTTT.

This clonotype has at least ten counts. The V and J genes are TRBV19 and TRBJ1-1, with a possible D match to TRBD1 (5 bases). Germline CDR1 and CDR2: LNHDA and SQIVND (reference sequence). The CDR3 is 14 amino acids. V lost 3 bases to trimming and J lost 4 bases, with 12 bases between them. CDR3 loop: CASSIDKRGTEAFF. CDR3 DNA sequence: TGTGCCAGTAGTATTGACAAAAGGGGCACTGAAGCTTTCTTT.

In its sample, this clonotype was seen many times. The chain couples TRBV6-7 to TRBJ2-5; 10 bases are a match to TRBD1. TRBV6-7 has ORF status, its function being uncertain. After removal of 5 bases from V and 4 bases from J, the junction contained 10 bases not matched to a gene. The CDR3 totals 16 residues. The CDR3 DNA follows: TGTGCCAGCAGTACCGTTAGACAGGGGGCAACAGAGACCCAGTACTTC. Residues: CASSTVRQGATETQYF.

There are many counts of this clonotype. The genes are TRBV7-3 and TRBJ1-6; D is possibly TRBD1 (5 bases). The CDR3 spans 14 residues. V lost 0 bases and J lost 7, with 7 bases in between. CDR1 is SGHTA, CDR2 FQGTGA, per germline. CDR3 protein: CASSLTGDNSPLHF. CDR3 nucleotide sequence: TGTGCCAGCAGCTTAACAGGGGACAATTCACCCCTCCACTTT. Using reference TRBV7-3 and TRBJ1-6 for the parts outside the CDR3, the full variable domain is GAGVSQTPSNKVTEKGKYVELRCDPISGHTALYWYRQSLGQGPEFLIYFQGTGAADDSGLPNDRFFAVRPEGSVSTLKIQRTERGDSAVYLCASSLTGDNSPLHFGNGTRLTVT.

This clonotype was picked up many times. DNA for the CDR3: TGCAGTGCTCAGGATAGCGGGATTGGTGCAGATACGCAGTATTTT. As protein: CSAQDSGIGADTQYF. The J gene is TRBJ2-3, the V gene TRBV20-1, with 8 bases that match TRBD2. J lost 4 bases, V lost 5 bases, and 11 bases had no gene match. This CDR3 region has 15 residues. Per the germline V gene, CDR1 is DFQATT and CDR2 is SNEGSKA (reference sequence).

This clonotype was detected ten times or more. The chain recombines TRBV6-1 with TRBJ2-7; D tentatively reads TRBD1 or TRBD2 (7 bases each). Germline V gene data show CDR1 as MNHNS and CDR2 as SASEGT. The ends were cut back, 6 bases at V and 7 bases at J, with 22 bases in the middle. This CDR3 region has 15 residues. CDR3 in DNA: TGTGCCAGCAGAAGGGAGGGGGCGGGCCGGGGGGAGCAGTACTTC. Translated: CASRREGAGRGEQYF.

This clonotype was found a few times. This chain uses TRBV20-1 with TRBJ1-6; 8 nucleotides line up with TRBD1. The CDR3 covers 19 residues. With V trimmed by 2 bases and J by 13 bases, 25 bases remained unmatched. The germline gives CDR1 DFQATT, CDR2 SNEGSKA (reference sequence). The CDR3 loop is CSARNPRGSTGADGGPLHF. For the CDR3, the DNA is TGCAGTGCTAGAAACCCGAGGGGTTCGACAGGGGCCGATGGGGGGCCCCTCCACTTT.

This clonotype was counted at least ten times. The chain is built from TRBV29-1 and TRBJ2-2; 8 bases map to TRBD1. J lost 1 base, V lost 5 bases, and 15 bases had no gene match. This CDR3 contains 18 residues. Germline loops: CDR1 SQVTM, CDR2 ANQGSEA. This CDR3 reads CSVPTPPRTGLNTGELFF. The CDR3 nucleotides read TGCAGCGTTCCTACCCCCCCCCGGACAGGGCTGAACACCGGGGAGCTGTTTTTT.

The sample holds many counts of this clonotype. V is TRBV12-3 or TRBV12-4 and J is TRBJ1-1; D gene unclear. V dropped 3 bases and J dropped 0 bases, with 8 bases sitting between them. The CDR3 runs 14 residues. The chain's CDR3 is CASSLGGLNTEAFF. CDR3 sequence (DNA): TGTGCCAGCAGTTTGGGAGGCCTGAACACTGAAGCTTTCTTT.

This clonotype was seen repeatedly, ten times or more. The chain is built from TRBV11-2 and TRBJ1-6, with D perhaps matching TRBD1 (5 bases). Trimming took 5 bases from V and 6 from J, leaving 17 bases between them. Per the germline V gene, CDR1 is SGHAT and CDR2 is FQNNGV. The CDR3 is 16 residues long. CDR3 region: CASSPLRDPSNSPLHF. CDR3 DNA: TGTGCCAGCAGCCCCCTCCGGGACCCTAGTAATTCACCCCTCCACTTT.